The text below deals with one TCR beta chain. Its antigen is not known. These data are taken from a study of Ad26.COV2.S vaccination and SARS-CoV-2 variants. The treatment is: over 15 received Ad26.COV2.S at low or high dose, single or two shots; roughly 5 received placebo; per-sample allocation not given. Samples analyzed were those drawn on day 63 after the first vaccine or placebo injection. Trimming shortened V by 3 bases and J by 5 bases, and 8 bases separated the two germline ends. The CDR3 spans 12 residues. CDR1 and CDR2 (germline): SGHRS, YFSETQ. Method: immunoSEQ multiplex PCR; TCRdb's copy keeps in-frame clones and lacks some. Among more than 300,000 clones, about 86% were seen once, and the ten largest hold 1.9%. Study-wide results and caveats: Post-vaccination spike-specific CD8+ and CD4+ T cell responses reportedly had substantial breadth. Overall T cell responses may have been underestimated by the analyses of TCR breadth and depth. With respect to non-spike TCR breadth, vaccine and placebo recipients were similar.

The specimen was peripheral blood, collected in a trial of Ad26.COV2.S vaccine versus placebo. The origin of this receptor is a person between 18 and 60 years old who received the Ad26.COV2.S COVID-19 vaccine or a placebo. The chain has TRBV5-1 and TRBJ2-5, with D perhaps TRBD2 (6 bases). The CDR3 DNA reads TGCGCCAGCAGCTCTCGGGGGGAGACCCAGTACTTC. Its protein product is CASSSRGETQYF.